The rows below give T cell receptor beta chains drawn from one sample of a study of long-term antiretroviral therapy in people with HIV. The data were produced by immunoSEQ multiplex PCR, yet TCRdb's version contains in-frame clones alone and is incomplete. Counted here are around 27,000 clones, around nine tenths occurring once; the ten biggest clones make up under 6%. Specimen: unsorted PBMCs, collected roughly 4.5 years after starting antiretroviral therapy. The origin of the receptors is a man in his thirties or forties with HIV. Each CDR3 is given with its conserved first and last residue. D genes are given only for firm matches.

D gene | J gene | V gene | CDR3 protein | CDR3 DNA
- | TRBJ2-7 | TRBV27 | CASSLWSEASGEQYF | TGTGCCAGCAGTTTATGGTCGGAAGCTTCGGGCGAGCAGTACTTC
- | TRBJ1-4 | TRBV5-1 | CASSSDTNEKLFF | TGCGCCAGCAGCTCCGACACTAATGAAAAACTGTTTTTT
- | TRBJ2-7 | TRBV6-1 | CASGRDRAYEQYF | TGTGCCAGCGGGCGCGACAGAGCCTACGAGCAGTACTTC
- | TRBJ1-4 | TRBV11-2 | CASSLLGPLATNEKLFF | TGTGCCAGCAGCTTATTGGGACCTTTGGCAACTAATGAAAAACTGTTTTTT
- | TRBJ1-2 | TRBV18 | CASSPYRGNYPLSQGGYTF | TGTGCCAGCTCACCGTACCGGGGAAATTATCCCCTATCACAAGGTGGCTACACCTTC
TRBD2 | TRBJ2-7 | TRBV4-3 | CASSPVLAGYYEQYF | TGCGCCAGCAGCCCCGTTCTAGCGGGCTACTACGAGCAGTACTTC
TRBD1 | TRBJ1-1 | TRBV19 | CASSIRDRVGGTEAFF | TGTGCCAGTAGTATCCGGGACAGGGTCGGTGGCACTGAAGCTTTCTTT
TRBD2 | TRBJ2-7 | TRBV18 | CASSPSSGGDYEQYF | TGTGCCAGCTCACCTTCGAGTGGGGGGGATTACGAGCAGTACTTC
- | TRBJ2-5 | TRBV9 | CASSPVEPADQETQYF | TGTGCCAGCAGCCCCGTTGAGCCAGCGGACCAAGAGACCCAGTACTTC
TRBD2 | TRBJ2-1 | TRBV15 | CATSTVAGEQFF | TGTGCCACCAGCACAGTAGCGGGTGAGCAGTTCTTC
TRBD1 | TRBJ1-2 | TRBV4-1 | CASSQGTGGWYGYTF | TGCGCCAGCAGCCAAGGGACAGGGGGCTGGTATGGCTACACCTTC
- | TRBJ1-2 | TRBV2 | CASSERKEEVWGYTF | TGTGCCAGCAGTGAACGGAAGGAGGAGGTTTGGGGCTACACCTTC
- | TRBJ2-5 | TRBV9 | CASSVEGTYGETQYF | TGTGCCAGCAGCGTAGAAGGGACCTACGGGGAGACCCAGTACTTC
- | TRBJ2-2 | TRBV18 | CASSPKHMGNTGELFF | TGTGCCAGCTCACCAAAACACATGGGTAACACCGGGGAGCTGTTTTTT
TRBD1 | TRBJ2-3 | TRBV4-1 | CASSQDPPQGVFTDTQYF | TGCGCCAGCAGCCAAGATCCCCCACAGGGGGTCTTCACAGATACGCAGTATTTT
TRBD2 | TRBJ2-1 | TRBV4-1 | CASSQDPGLRRLNEQFF | TGCGCCAGCAGCCAAGATCCGGGACTACGAAGATTAAATGAGCAGTTCTTC